This TCR beta chain was sequenced for a study of blood T cells in healthy people across ages. Primed by a sample-barcoded 5' primer and a J-beta primer mix, a second PCR proceeded for about 7 to 12 cycles. MiXCR was run by TCRdb on the 5' RACE reads, yielding one entry per CDR3 protein. The sample has approximately 1.5 million distinct CDR3 sequences, approximately 32% seen once. Per sample, a minimum of 6.5 million PBMCs were isolated. As to this clonotype: Mismatch with germline at one junction end may stem from a read error.

The CDR3 has 15 amino acids. Germline V gene data show CDR1 as MDHEN and CDR2 as SYDVKM. This clonotype originated in a woman younger than 45 in good health. Specimen: blood. The chain links TRBV28 to TRBJ2-3; D not resolved. The CDR3 DNA is TGTGCCAGCAGTTTAGGTCTACTTGGCACGGATACGCAGTATTTT. It translates to CASSLGLLGTDTQYF.